The 11 T cell receptor beta chains in this list originate from one sample, sequenced in a study of cytomegalovirus exposure and HLA in healthy donors. Primers for the PCR totalled 60 Vbeta and 13 Jbeta. Libraries were prepared by immunoSEQ multiplex PCR; TCRdb keeps only in-frame clonotypes and omits some of them. The sample lists about 130,000 clones, more than 60% occurring once. Material for sequencing was PBMCs. These receptors were taken from a woman aged 18-29 years in good health and CMV-seronegative.

This chain links TRBV29-1 with TRBJ2-3; D might be TRBD1 (6 bases). The CDR3 covers 11 residues. V shed 3 bases and J shed 11 bases, with 12 bases lying between them. Germline values: CDR1 SQVTM, CDR2 ANQGSEA. In DNA, the CDR3 is TGCAGCGTTGATACGGGCAGGGGGCAGTATTTT. Translated, it gives CSVDTGRGQYF.

This clone was counted a few times. The rearrangement links TRBV29-1 to TRBJ1-2, with D maybe TRBD1 (6 bases). V lost 4 bases to trimming and J lost 4 bases, with 16 bases between them. From germline, CDR1 is SQVTM and CDR2 ANQGSEA. The length of the CDR3 is 14 residues. As DNA, the CDR3 is TGCAGCGTTGCCCCAGGGGAGGGAGGCTATGGCTACACCTTC. Encoded protein: CSVAPGEGGYGYTF.

This clone has just one count. The chain uses TRBV12-2 and TRBJ1-2. TRBV12-2 is deemed a pseudogene. This CDR3 contains 14 residues. CDR3 bases: TGTGCAAGTCGCTTCCCTAGTAGATCCTATGGCTACACCTTC. This gives the protein CASRFPSRSYGYTF.

A word on this clone: The junction differs from germline at one of its ends, possibly a read error. The chain has TRBV7-9 and TRBJ1-1; D gene ambiguous. The CDR3 consists of 13 residues. Germline CDR1 SEHNR, CDR2 FQNEAQ (reference sequence). CDR3 amino acids: CSSSLQQNTEAFF. For the CDR3, the DNA is TGTTCCAGCAGCCTACAGCAGAACACTGAAGCTTTCTTT.

The chain uses TRBV27 and TRBJ1-1, with D possibly being TRBD1 (6 bases). The length of the CDR3 is 14 residues. The germline V gene has CDR1 MNHEY and CDR2 SMNVEV (reference sequence). V was shortened by 2 bases and J by 2 bases, with 9 bases between the two germline ends. This CDR3 reads CASSLQGSNTEAFF. The CDR3 DNA sequence: TGTGCCAGCAGTTTACAGGGGTCTAACACTGAAGCTTTCTTT.

This chain connects TRBV5-1 to TRBJ2-3; 13 bases line up with TRBD2. V lost 4 bases to trimming and J lost 2 bases; unmatched junction nucleotides: 10. Germline CDR1 and CDR2: SGHRS and YFSETQ. The CDR3 is 18 residues long. CDR3 amino acids: CASSPQGGLAGNTDTQYF. CDR3 nucleotide sequence: TGCGCCAGCAGCCCCCAGGGGGGACTAGCGGGAAACACAGATACGCAGTATTTT.

This clone was counted between two and nine times. The chain joins TRBV9 to TRBJ1-3; D not certain. This CDR3 spans 13 amino acids. The germline V gene encodes CDR1 SGDLS and CDR2 YYNGEE. Trimming pared 4 bases from V and 4 bases from J, leaving 9 bases between. CDR3 bases: TGTGCCAGCAGCATTTCCCCAGGAAACACCATATATTTT. Translating gives CASSISPGNTIYF. Together with reference TRBV9 and TRBJ1-3, the CDR3 gives the full variable domain: DSGVTQTPKHLITATGQRVTLRCSPRSGDLSVYWYQQSLDQGLQFLIQYYNGEERAKGNILERFSAQQFPDLHSELNLSSLELGDSALYFCASSISPGNTIYFGEGSWLTVV.

This clone was detected once. The chain has TRBV7-9 and TRBJ2-7, with 8 bases identical to TRBD1. The germline CDR1 and CDR2 sequences are SEHNR and FQNEAQ (reference sequence). This CDR3 contains 14 residues. V was pared by 6 bases and J by 2 bases, with 6 bases of the junction left unmatched. Here the CDR3 reads CASSMTGVAYEQYF. The DNA of the CDR3 is TGTGCCAGCAGTATGACAGGGGTTGCCTACGAGCAGTACTTC.

The chain carries TRBV7-6 and TRBJ2-1; D call uncertain. V dropped 2 bases and J dropped 1 base, with 6 bases sitting between them. This CDR3 has 14 residues. Germline loops: CDR1 SGHVS, CDR2 FNYEAQ. CDR3 DNA sequence: TGTGCCAGCAGCTTATACACATCCTACAATGAGCAGTTCTTC. It specifies CASSLYTSYNEQFF.

The rearrangement joins TRBV6-4 to TRBJ2-3; a possible D gene is TRBD1 (5 bases). The CDR3 spans 17 residues. V lost 5 bases and J lost 0, with 18 bases in between. Germline values: CDR1 MRHNA, CDR2 SNTAGT. This CDR3 reads CASSFGSGLFSTDTQYF. For the CDR3, the DNA is TGTGCCAGCAGTTTCGGGTCAGGGCTTTTTAGCACAGATACGCAGTATTTT.

This clone was counted only a few times. This chain links TRBV14 with TRBJ2-2; 7 bases are shared with TRBD2. The CDR3 covers 15 residues. From germline, CDR1 is SGHDN and CDR2 FVKESK. V dropped 4 bases and J dropped 3; count of bases not matched to a gene: 5. The CDR3: CASSRNLADTGELFF. The CDR3 bases are TGTGCCAGCAGCCGGAATCTAGCGGACACCGGGGAGCTGTTTTTT. The complete variable domain, with remaining parts taken from reference TRBV14 and TRBJ2-2, reads EAGVTQFPSHSVIEKGQTVTLRCDPISGHDNLYWYRRVMGKEIKFLLHFVKESKQDESGMPNNRFLAERTGGTYSTLKVQPAELEDSGVYFCASSRNLADTGELFFGEGSRLTVL.